This T cell receptor (beta chain) came from a study of T cell responses to AZD1222 COVID-19 vaccine. In the case of this clone: Its specificity is unknown.

Study-wide results and limits: Just 6 or 7 AZD1222 recipients were seropositive at baseline.

Libraries were prepared by immunoSEQ multiplex PCR; TCRdb keeps only in-frame clonotypes and omits some of them. The data contain some 130,000 clones, about 80% of them seen just once; the ten biggest clones take up about 4%. This CDR3 has 15 amino acids. Deletions cut 4 bases from V and 0 bases from J, with 11 bases between. CDR1 SGHRS and CDR2 YFSETQ come from the germline V gene. This TCR was sampled from an adult in good health. The sequencing used peripheral blood, collected on day 0 of AZD1222 vaccination. The chain carries TRBV5-1 and TRBJ1-3; D uncertain. Written as DNA, the CDR3 is TGCGCCAGCAGCCCCGTGCGGAGCTCTGGAAACACCATATATTTT. The encoded protein is CASSPVRSSGNTIYF.